The 23 T cell receptor beta chains in this list originate from one sample, sequenced in a study of CD8+CD57+ T cells in acquired aplastic anemia. Profiling that covered TCR beta VDJ and CDR3 relied on genomic DNA as its template. TCRdb re-called the reads with MiXCR, one entry per CDR3 protein. The profile shows under 150,000 distinct CDR3 sequences, 41% of them singletons. Material: sorted CD4+, CD8+, or CD8+CD57+ T cells (not recorded which) from PBMCs. The receptors here all came from a human donor in good health, serving as a control.

Worth noting for this clonotype: One end of the junction is discordant with germline, which a read error may explain. J is TRBJ2-5 and V is TRBV20-1; 8 bases align to TRBD2. This CDR3 region has 13 residues. The germline V gene has CDR1 DFQATT and CDR2 SNEGSKA (reference sequence). CDR3 sequence reads: CSAHKTSEETQYF. As DNA, the CDR3 is TGCAGTGCTCACAAGACTAGCGAAGAGACCCAGTATTTC.

This clonotype was detected many times. This chain connects TRBV11-2 to TRBJ2-7; possible D gene TRBD1, 6 bases. Between the trimmed V and J ends, which lost 5 bases and 2 bases, there was a span of 19 bases. Germline CDR1 and CDR2: SGHAT and FQNNGV. The CDR3 loop spans 16 amino acids. The CDR3 here is CASSPTGTPGAYEQYF. DNA for the CDR3: TGTGCCAGCAGCCCAACAGGGACCCCGGGCGCCTACGAGCAGTACTTC. Filled out from reference TRBV11-2 and TRBJ2-7, the complete variable domain reads EAGVAQSPRYKIIEKRQSVAFWCNPISGHATLYWYQQILGQGPKLLIQFQNNGVVDDSQLPKDRFSAERLKGVDSTLKIQPAKLEDSAVYLCASSPTGTPGAYEQYFGPGTRLTVT.

With regard to this clonotype: Since the CDR3 does not end with the conserved phenylalanine or tryptophan, this likely comes from a read error. The gene calls are TRBV7-9 and TRBJ2-1; tentative D call: TRBD2 (5 bases). The CDR3 consists of 13 residues. The V gene lost 1 base and the J gene lost 9 bases, with 10 bases spanning the gap. Germline CDR1 is SEHNR and CDR2 is FQNEAQ (reference sequence). The CDR3 nucleotides read TGTGCCAGCAGCTTAGATCCGAGGGCTGAGCAGTTCCTC. This translates into CASSLDPRAEQFL.

The rearrangement joins TRBV24-1 to TRBJ2-7, with 9 positions matching TRBD1. Per the germline V gene, CDR1 is KGHDR and CDR2 is SFDVKD. This CDR3 region has 15 residues. With 4 bases clipped from V and 1 base from J, the junction kept 4 bases outside the gene matches. The CDR3: CATSDPGTGSYEQYF. CDR3 DNA: TGTGCCACCAGTGACCCCGGGACAGGGTCCTACGAGCAGTACTTC.

This clonotype was observed many times. V is TRBV12-3 or TRBV12-4 and J is TRBJ2-1; D unclear. V was trimmed by 5 bases and J by 6 bases, leaving 11 bases between them. This CDR3 has 13 residues. The CDR3 DNA is TGTGCCAGCAGTCTCGACTCAAGCAATGAGCAGTTCTTC. Protein product: CASSLDSSNEQFF.

Worth noting for this clonotype: Given a much more abundant clone one base away, this may be a read error. CDR3 DNA: TGTGCCAGCAGCTTAGGACTAGCGGGAGTGACCTGCGAGCAGTACTTC. Translation gives CASSLGLAGVTCEQYF. V and J are TRBV11-2 and TRBJ2-7; 12 bases map to TRBD2. The CDR3 length is 16 residues. Unmatched junction bases numbered 7, after V lost 1 base and J lost 6 bases. Germline V lookup: CDR1 SGHAT, CDR2 FQNNGV.

This clonotype occurred many times. The chain recombines TRBV20-1 with TRBJ2-7; possibly TRBD1 or TRBD2 for D (6 bases each). The germline V and J ends were trimmed by 2 bases and 6 bases, with 20 bases remaining between them. Germline CDR1 is DFQATT and CDR2 is SNEGSKA (reference sequence). The CDR3 length is 15 residues. Here the CDR3 reads CSARIPSRGGSEQYF. Written as DNA, the CDR3 is TGCAGTGCTAGAATCCCATCACGAGGGGGGAGCGAGCAGTACTTC.

This clonotype was seen repeatedly, ten times or more. V usage is TRBV24-1 and J usage is TRBJ2-3; D not certain. This CDR3 has 15 amino acids. Germline lookup yields CDR1 KGHDR and CDR2 SFDVKD. V lost 3 bases and J 0 bases, leaving 9 bases between the germline ends. The CDR3 loop reads CATSDRKRSTDTQYF. CDR3 bases: TGTGCCACCAGTGATAGGAAGAGAAGCACAGATACGCAGTATTTT.

The CDR3 reads CASSLVPGGMEPQHF. DNA for the CDR3: TGTGCCAGCAGCTTAGTTCCAGGGGGTATGGAGCCCCAGCATTTT. The chain combines TRBV7-8 with TRBJ1-5; 7 bases are a match to TRBD1. Germline CDR1 and CDR2: SGHVS and FQNEAQ. Trimming took 1 base from V and 8 from J; bases not matched to a gene: 8. The CDR3 extends over 15 amino acids.

At least ten counts were recorded for this clonotype. J is TRBJ2-1 and V is TRBV5-1, with 8 bases that match TRBD1. Germline values: CDR1 SGHRS, CDR2 YFSETQ. V dropped 2 bases and J dropped 6; count of bases not matched to a gene: 10. The CDR3 loop spans 16 amino acids. This CDR3 reads CASSFMAGTGGNEQFF. Here the CDR3 DNA reads TGCGCCAGCAGCTTCATGGCCGGGACAGGAGGCAATGAGCAGTTCTTC.

The rearrangement joins TRBV24-1 to TRBJ2-7, with 10 bases identical to TRBD2. J lost 3 bases, V lost 3 bases, and 7 bases had no gene match. The CDR3 covers 16 residues. Germline assignment: CDR1 KGHDR and CDR2 SFDVKD. CDR3 protein: CATSDRPRTSGYEQYF. The CDR3 DNA is TGTGCCACCAGTGATCGACCCCGGACTAGCGGCTACGAGCAGTACTTC.

The V gene is TRBV19, the J gene TRBJ1-1; 12 positions agree with TRBD1. Losses at the gene ends were 5 bases for V and 5 bases for J; bases not matched to a gene: 3. The CDR3 runs to 14 residues. From germline, CDR1 is LNHDA and CDR2 SQIVND (reference sequence). The CDR3: CASSWDRGRTEAFF. CDR3 coding DNA: TGTGCCAGTAGTTGGGACAGGGGGCGGACTGAAGCTTTCTTT.

This clonotype was seen ten or more times. The chain employs TRBV7-9 and TRBJ2-1; tentative D call: TRBD1 (6 bases). V was shortened by 4 bases and J by 4 bases, with 14 bases between the two germline ends. There are 15 residues in the CDR3. Germline values: CDR1 SEHNR, CDR2 FQNEAQ (reference sequence). Here the CDR3 DNA reads TGTGCCAGCAGCTCGACAGGTCCCTCTTACAATGAGCAGTTCTTC. Amino acid sequence: CASSSTGPSYNEQFF.

This clonotype was seen repeatedly, ten times or more. V usage is TRBV20-1 and J usage is TRBJ1-2; 9 bases line up with TRBD1. Germline V CDR1 and CDR2: DFQATT, SNEGSKA (reference sequence). The CDR3 covers 13 residues. V dropped 6 bases and J dropped 4; count of bases not matched to a gene: 6. The CDR3 nucleotides read TGCAGTGCGACTACAGGGGGCAGCTATGGCTACACCTTC. Translating it yields CSATTGGSYGYTF.

This clonotype has a count of ten or more. DNA for the CDR3: TGTGCCAGCAGCCAATTCGTCGGGTCGGGCACAGATACGCAGTATTTT. Its protein is CASSQFVGSGTDTQYF. The chain carries TRBV4-2 and TRBJ2-3, with D unclear. Trimming stripped 2 bases from V and 1 base from J, with 13 bases between. CDR3 length: 16 amino acids. Per the germline V gene, CDR1 is LGHNA and CDR2 is YNFKEQ.

A few counts support this clonotype. V gene TRBV15 combines with J gene TRBJ2-1; the D gene could be TRBD1 or TRBD2 (5 bases each). The CDR3 runs 14 residues. Between the trimmed V and J ends, which lost 2 bases and 6 bases, there was a span of 11 bases. Germline V gives CDR1 LNHNV, CDR2 YYDKDF (reference sequence). The CDR3 DNA reads as TGTGCCACCAGCAGATCTATGGGGGTCAATGAGCAGTTCTTC. It codes for CATSRSMGVNEQFF. The full variable domain, rest sourced from reference TRBV15 and TRBJ2-1, is DAMVIQNPRYQVTQFGKPVTLSCSQTLNHNVMYWYQQKSSQAPKLLFHYYDKDFNNEADTPDNFQSRRPNTSFCFLDIRSPGLGDTAMYLCATSRSMGVNEQFFGPGTRLTVL.

The chain has TRBV10-2 and TRBJ1-3; perhaps TRBD1 as D (5 bases). Germline V gene data show CDR1 as WSHSY and CDR2 as SAAADI. This CDR3 comprises 19 residues. V was pared by 6 bases and J by 2 bases, with 26 bases between. The CDR3 nucleotides read TGCGCCAGCAGCTTGGGGTTCTTTTGGGGCTCCGACCCTGGAAACACCATATATTTT. It encodes CASSLGFFWGSDPGNTIYF.

The chain carries TRBV29-1 and TRBJ2-1; perhaps D is TRBD1 or TRBD2 (5 bases each). Looked up from germline, CDR1 is SQVTM and CDR2 is ANQGSEA. V gave up 7 bases and J gave up 15 bases, with 25 bases separating them. The length of the CDR3 is 13 residues. The CDR3 here is CSAHRDVDHGVFF. CDR3 DNA sequence: TGCAGCGCTCACCGGGACGTAGATCATGGAGTGTTCTTC.

This clonotype was detected many times. The chain combines TRBV18 with TRBJ1-1, with 7 bases fitting TRBD1. CDR1 and CDR2 from the germline V gene are KGHSH and LQKENI. The CDR3 contains 13 residues. Trimming cost V 6 bases and J 3 bases; bases outside gene matches: 4. The CDR3, as DNA: TGTGCCAGCTCGGCAGGACAGGACACTGAAGCTTTCTTT. It encodes CASSAGQDTEAFF. Together with reference TRBV18 and TRBJ1-1, the CDR3 gives the full variable domain: NAGVMQNPRHLVRRRGQEARLRCSPMKGHSHVYWYRQLPEEGLKFMVYLQKENIIDESGMPKERFSAEFPKEGPSILRIQQVVRGDSAAYFCASSAGQDTEAFFGQGTRLTVV.

The gene calls are TRBV29-1 and TRBJ2-1, with TRBD2 identical over 7 bases. This CDR3 has 10 amino acids. V dropped 7 bases and J dropped 7; count of bases not matched to a gene: 1. Germline CDR1 and CDR2: SQVTM and ANQGSEA. This chain's CDR3 is CSAGGNEQFF. Here the CDR3 DNA reads TGCAGCGCCGGGGGGAATGAGCAGTTCTTC.

As to this clonotype: The germline gene is not matched at one end of the junction; a read error may be the cause. CDR3 loop: CASSLSGARNEQFF. In DNA, the CDR3 is TGTGCTAGCAGCTTGAGCGGGGCAAGAAATGAGCAGTTCTTC. This rearrangement joins TRBV7-7 to TRBJ2-1; TRBD2 matches 7 bases. The CDR3 sequence is 14 residues long. Germline V gene data show CDR1 as SSHAT and CDR2 as FNYEAQ (reference sequence).

J is TRBJ1-5 and V is TRBV15, with D perhaps TRBD1 (5 bases). Germline V gives CDR1 LNHNV, CDR2 YYDKDF (reference sequence). Trimming left V 1 base short and J 0 bases short, with 10 bases between. The length of the CDR3 is 16 residues. Here the CDR3 reads CATSRGQGLSNQPQHF. Written as DNA, the CDR3 is TGTGCCACCAGCAGAGGGCAGGGACTTAGCAATCAGCCCCAGCATTTT.

Concerning this clonotype itself: A much bigger clone sits one base away, suggesting this may be a read error. This chain links TRBV6-5 with TRBJ2-6; TRBD2 is a possible D gene (5 bases). This CDR3 has 16 residues. Germline V gene data show CDR1 as MNHEY and CDR2 as SVGAGI. Here the CDR3 DNA reads TGTGCCAGCAGTTACAATACGAGGGCTGGGACCAACGTCCTGACTTTC. Protein: CASSYNTRAGTNVLTF.